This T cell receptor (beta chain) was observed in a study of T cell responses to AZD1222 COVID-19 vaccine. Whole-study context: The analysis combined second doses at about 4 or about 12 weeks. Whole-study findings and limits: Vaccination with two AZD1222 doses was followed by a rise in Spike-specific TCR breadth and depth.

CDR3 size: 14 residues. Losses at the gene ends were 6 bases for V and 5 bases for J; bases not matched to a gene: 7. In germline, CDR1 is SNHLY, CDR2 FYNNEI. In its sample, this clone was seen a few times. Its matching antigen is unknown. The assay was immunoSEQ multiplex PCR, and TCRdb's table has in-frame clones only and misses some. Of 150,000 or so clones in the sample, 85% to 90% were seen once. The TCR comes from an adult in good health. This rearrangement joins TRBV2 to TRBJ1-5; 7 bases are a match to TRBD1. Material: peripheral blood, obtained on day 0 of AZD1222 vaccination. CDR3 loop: CASSLDRTYQPQHF. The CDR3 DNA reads TGTGCCAGCAGCTTGGACAGGACCTATCAGCCCCAGCATTTT. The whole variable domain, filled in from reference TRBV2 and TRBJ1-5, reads EPEVTQTPSHQVTQMGQEVILRCVPISNHLYFYWYRQILGQKVEFLVSFYNNEISEKSEIFDDQFSVERPDGSNFTLKIRSTKLEDSAMYFCASSLDRTYQPQHFGDGTRLSIL.